Listed here are 9 T cell receptor beta chains from one sample, sequenced in a study of human T cells and chemical hapten exposure. This sample's time point: patch test 1, 2 weeks after DPC sensitization. The treatment is: therapeutic diphenylcyclopropenone sensitization with weekly scalp DPC. Using its own MiXCR run on the RACE reads, TCRdb lists one record per CDR3 protein. The sample contains approximately 400,000 distinct CDR3 sequences, roughly 5% of which appear only once. The specimen comprised whole blood, sampled in connection with sensitization to the hapten diphenylcyclopropenone (DPC). The receptors were gathered from a woman between 50 and 59 years old with alopecia areata. Some clones in this sample may be carry-over from other donors' samples.

This clonotype has at least ten counts. The rearrangement links TRBV4-3 to TRBJ1-2; TRBD1 might be the D (5 bases). The germline V gene encodes CDR1 LGHNA and CDR2 YSLEER. V lost 6 bases, J lost 0 bases, and 14 bases lay in between. This CDR3 contains 15 residues. In DNA form, the CDR3 reads TGCGCCAGCAGGGCAGGGCTACCTCCTAACTATGGCTACACCTTC. Its protein is CASRAGLPPNYGYTF.

At least ten counts were recorded for this clonotype. The V call is TRBV5-1, the J call TRBJ2-7; 7 nucleotides agree with TRBD1. CDR1 and CDR2 from the germline V gene are SGHRS and YFSETQ. This CDR3 is 15 amino acids long. V gave up 0 bases and J gave up 5 bases; unmatched junction bases: 8. The CDR3 spells CASSLERQGVHEQYF. In DNA form, the CDR3 reads TGCGCCAGCAGCTTGGAGCGGCAGGGGGTCCACGAGCAGTACTTC.

The rearrangement joins TRBV4-3 to TRBJ2-3, with D possibly TRBD2 on 6 matching bases. The CDR3 extends over 15 amino acids. Trimming took 2 bases from V and 2 from J, leaving 11 bases between them. Germline CDR1 LGHNA, CDR2 YSLEER. CDR3: CASSQYRDSTDTQYF. The CDR3 DNA follows: TGCGCCAGCAGCCAATACCGGGACTCCACAGATACGCAGTATTTT.

J is TRBJ2-1 and V is TRBV2; 9 bases line up with TRBD2. V lost 11 bases to trimming and J lost 6 bases; unmatched junction nucleotides: 11. CDR3 length: 14 amino acids. Per germline, CDR1 SNHLY and CDR2 FYNNEI. For the CDR3, the DNA is TGTGCCGGCGTACCGGGACTAGCCCCCAATGAGCAGTTCTTC. Its protein is CAGVPGLAPNEQFF.

This clonotype was counted ten times or more. The rearrangement uses TRBV19 and TRBJ1-2; TRBD1 matches at 9 bases. This CDR3 comprises 15 residues. Unmatched junction bases numbered 8, after V lost 5 bases and J lost 4 bases. Germline V gene sequence: CDR1 LNHDA, CDR2 SQIVND (reference sequence). DNA for the CDR3: TGTGCCAGTAGTGTAACAGGGGGCTATGGCTATGGCTACACCTTC. Its protein is CASSVTGGYGYGYTF.

This clonotype was picked up many times. The chain joins TRBV12-3 or TRBV12-4 to TRBJ1-4; D unclear. This CDR3 is built from 18 residues. Trimming cost V 3 bases and J 0 bases, with 17 bases left between them. The CDR3 nucleotides read TGTGCCAGCAGTTTTGTGGGCCTTTCTATTGCAACTAATGAAAAACTGTTTTTT. This codes for CASSFVGLSIATNEKLFF.

In its sample, this clonotype was seen many times. J is TRBJ2-3 and V is TRBV7-2; D not certain. The V gene's germline CDR1 is SGHTA and CDR2 FQGNSA. Trimming took off 5 bases at V and 6 bases at J, with 12 bases between the two ends. CDR3 length: 13 amino acids. CDR3: CASSPISSDTQYF. DNA of the CDR3: TGTGCCAGCAGCCCTATTAGTTCCGATACGCAGTATTTT.

This sequence joins TRBV29-1 and TRBJ2-1; TRBD2 matches 11 bases. The junction had 11 bases not matched to a gene; V was cut back by 0 bases and J by 4 bases. Germline V CDR1 and CDR2: SQVTM, ANQGSEA. The CDR3 spans 18 residues. The CDR3 DNA reads as TGCAGCGTTGAAGAGAATCGAGTGGGGACTAGCGGTTACAATGAGCAGTTCTTC. Translating it yields CSVEENRVGTSGYNEQFF.

This rearrangement joins TRBV20-1 to TRBJ1-1; 9 bases are shared with TRBD1. The CDR3 is 15 residues long. Germline V gene lookup returns CDR1 DFQATT and CDR2 SNEGSKA (reference sequence). Losses at the gene ends were 6 bases for V and 1 base for J; bases not matched to a gene: 9. CDR3 bases: TGCAGTGCAAATGCTCTGGGACAGGGGAACACTGAAGCTTTCTTT. The encoded protein is CSANALGQGNTEAFF.